This T cell receptor beta chain was sequenced in a study of cytomegalovirus exposure and HLA in healthy donors. Study-level points and caveats: Cytomegalovirus-associated status was assigned to about 180 TCR beta chains.

The table came from immunoSEQ multiplex PCR; TCRdb's copy has only in-frame clones and leaves some out. This table holds under 75,000 clones, 85% to 95% found once. The germline V gene encodes CDR1 SGHRS and CDR2 YFSETQ. The CDR3 extends over 15 amino acids. V lost 0 bases to trimming and J lost 4 bases; unmatched junction nucleotides: 2. Concerning this clone: The antigen remains undetermined. The same CDR3 can be traced to other DNA sequences in this sample.

This sequence originates from a young woman in good health and CMV-seropositive. The source material was PBMCs. This chain links TRBV5-1 with TRBJ2-1; TRBD2 agrees at 9 bases. DNA of the CDR3: TGCGCCAGCAGCTTGGCACTAGCGGGTTACAATGAGCAGTTCTTC. Translating gives CASSLALAGYNEQFF.